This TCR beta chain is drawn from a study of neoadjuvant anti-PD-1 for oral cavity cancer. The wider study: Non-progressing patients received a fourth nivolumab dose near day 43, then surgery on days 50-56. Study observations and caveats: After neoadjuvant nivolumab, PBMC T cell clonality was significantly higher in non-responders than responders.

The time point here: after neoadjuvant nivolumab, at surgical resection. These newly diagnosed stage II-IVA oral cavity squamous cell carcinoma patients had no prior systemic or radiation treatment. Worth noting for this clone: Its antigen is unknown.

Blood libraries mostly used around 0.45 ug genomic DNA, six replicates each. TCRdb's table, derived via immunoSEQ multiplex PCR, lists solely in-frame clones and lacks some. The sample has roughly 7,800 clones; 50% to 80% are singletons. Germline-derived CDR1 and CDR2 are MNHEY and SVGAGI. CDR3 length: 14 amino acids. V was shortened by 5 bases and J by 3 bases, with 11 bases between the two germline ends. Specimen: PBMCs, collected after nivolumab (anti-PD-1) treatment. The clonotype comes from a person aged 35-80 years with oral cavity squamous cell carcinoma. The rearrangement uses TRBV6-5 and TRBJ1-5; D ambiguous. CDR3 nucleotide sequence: TGTGCCAGCAGTGAAATCCGGAACAATCAGCCCCAGCATTTT. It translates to CASSEIRNNQPQHF.